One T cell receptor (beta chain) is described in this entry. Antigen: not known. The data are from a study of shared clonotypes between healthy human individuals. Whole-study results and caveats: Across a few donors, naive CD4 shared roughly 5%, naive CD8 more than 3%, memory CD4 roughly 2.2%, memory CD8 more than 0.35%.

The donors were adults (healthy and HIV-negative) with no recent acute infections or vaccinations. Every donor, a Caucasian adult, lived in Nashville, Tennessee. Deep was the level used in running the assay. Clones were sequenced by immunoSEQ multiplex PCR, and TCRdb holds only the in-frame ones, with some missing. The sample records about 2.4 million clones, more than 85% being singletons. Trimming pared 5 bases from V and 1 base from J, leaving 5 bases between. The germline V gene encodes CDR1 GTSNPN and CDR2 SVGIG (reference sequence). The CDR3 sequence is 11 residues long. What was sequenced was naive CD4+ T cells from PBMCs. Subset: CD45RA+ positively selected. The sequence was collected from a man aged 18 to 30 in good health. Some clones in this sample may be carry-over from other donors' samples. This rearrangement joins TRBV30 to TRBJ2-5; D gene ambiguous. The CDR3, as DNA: TGTGCCTGGTTATCCCAAGAGACCCAGTACTTC. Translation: CAWLSQETQYF.